Each of the 19 T cell receptor beta chains below was sequenced from the same sample in a study of post-analysis software for immune sequencing data. Study conclusions and caveats: With TRBV5-6, TRBV5-1 and TRBV20-1 included, 5 or 6 TRBV segments were more frequent in patients than in controls.

Their target antigens are unknown. TCR beta cDNA libraries included unique molecular identifiers. TCRdb redid the calling of the PCR reads with MiXCR, one entry per CDR3 protein. The table includes approximately 770,000 distinct CDR3 sequences, about half detected once. The material sequenced was blood. The receptors originated from a girl between 10 and 17 years old with multiple sclerosis.

V gene TRBV20-1 combines with J gene TRBJ2-1; D not resolved. Germline V gene lookup returns CDR1 DFQATT and CDR2 SNEGSKA (reference sequence). The CDR3 runs to 13 residues. V lost 1 base, J lost 10 bases, and 14 bases lay in between. CDR3 coding DNA: TGCAGTGCTAGAGTGGTTGGCCGAAGGGAGCAGTTCTTC. This sequence encodes CSARVVGRREQFF.

The chain combines TRBV4-3 with TRBJ2-7; TRBD2 aligns across 10 bases. With V trimmed by 0 bases and J by 2 bases, 4 bases remained unmatched. The CDR3 runs to 16 residues. CDR1 LGHNA and CDR2 YSLEER come from the germline V gene. CDR3 sequence reads: CASSQEKLAGTYEQYF. The CDR3 region has the DNA TGCGCCAGCAGCCAAGAAAAACTAGCGGGGACCTACGAGCAGTACTTC.

The chain has TRBV7-8 and TRBJ2-7; possibly TRBD2 for D (6 bases). With 4 bases removed from V and 2 bases from J, the gap between germline ends came to 12 bases. CDR3 length equals 14 residues. CDR1 is SGHVS, CDR2 FQNEAQ, per germline. CDR3 region: CASSSRGSAYEQYF. As DNA, the CDR3 is TGTGCCAGCAGCTCGCGGGGATCAGCCTACGAGCAGTACTTC.

Note on this clonotype: One end of the junction varies from germline; a read error may be responsible. The chain couples TRBV5-6 to TRBJ2-1; 10 nucleotides line up with TRBD2. CDR1 and CDR2 from the germline V gene are SGHDT and YYEEEE. The CDR3 is made up of 17 amino acids. The CDR3 loop reads CASSLEASGGWGNEQFF. In DNA form, the CDR3 reads TGTGCCAGCAGCTTGGAGGCTAGCGGGGGTTGGGGCAATGAACAGTTCTTC.

The gene calls are TRBV15 and TRBJ2-1; weak D call: TRBD2 (6 bases). This CDR3 comprises 16 residues. Germline CDR1 and CDR2: LNHNV and YYDKDF (reference sequence). V dropped 0 bases and J dropped 2 bases, with 11 bases sitting between them. This chain's CDR3 is CATSRDARLAYNEQFF. The CDR3 DNA follows: TGTGCCACCAGCAGAGATGCGCGACTAGCCTACAATGAGCAGTTCTTC.

This chain joins TRBV6-1 and TRBJ1-1, with D maybe TRBD1 (5 bases). Trimming removed 3 bases at V and 4 bases at J, with 12 bases between. Germline assignment: CDR1 MNHNS and CDR2 SASEGT. The CDR3 contains 14 residues. The CDR3, as DNA: TGTGCCAGCAGTGACCTCAGAGGGACCACTGAAGCTTTCTTT. Protein sequence: CASSDLRGTTEAFF.

Here the CDR3 DNA reads TGTGCCAGCAGCTTATCAGAAAACGAGCAGTACTTC. Translation gives CASSLSENEQYF. This chain uses TRBV13 with TRBJ2-5; D gene unclear. The J call may be wrong; the DNA end is better matched by TRBJ2-7. The CDR3 covers 12 residues. In germline, CDR1 is PRHDT, CDR2 FYEKMQ (reference sequence).

The chain is built from TRBV6-5 and TRBJ2-5, with 8 nucleotides matching TRBD2. Germline CDR1 is MNHEY and CDR2 is SVGAGI. V trimming: 2 bases; J trimming: 0 bases; junction bases outside the gene matches: 8. The CDR3 length is 17 residues. DNA for the CDR3: TGTGCCAGCAGTTACCTCGGGAGGGGTATGAACCAAGAGACCCAGTACTTC. The encoded protein is CASSYLGRGMNQETQYF.

The V gene is TRBV20-1, the J gene TRBJ2-4; D might be TRBD1 or TRBD2, each matching 6 bases. Trimming took off 3 bases at V and 13 bases at J, with 13 bases between the two ends. The length of the CDR3 is 11 residues. Per germline, CDR1 DFQATT and CDR2 SNEGSKA (reference sequence). CDR3 amino acids: CSASVVGGQYF. The CDR3 DNA is TGCAGTGCTAGTGTAGTAGGGGGGCAGTACTTC.

CDR3 loop: CASSPPTVHTRNEQYF. The CDR3 DNA reads as TGCGCCAGCAGCCCTCCGACAGTTCATACGAGGAACGAGCAGTACTTC. The V call is TRBV5-1, the J call TRBJ2-7; weak D call: TRBD1 (5 bases). The germline V and J ends were trimmed by 4 bases and 5 bases, with 22 bases remaining between them. Germline CDR1 and CDR2: SGHRS and YFSETQ. The CDR3 length is 16 residues.

V usage is TRBV28 and J usage is TRBJ2-7, with 9 bases fitting TRBD2. Germline trimming cut 4 bases from V and 4 bases from J; bases unmatched to any gene: 8. The CDR3 contains 15 residues. CDR1 is MDHEN and CDR2 is SYDVKM in the germline V gene. DNA of the CDR3: TGTGCCAGCAGTTCTCCCGTGGCGGGAGGGTACGAGCAGTACTTC. Amino acid sequence: CASSSPVAGGYEQYF.

This clonotype was found a few times. V gene TRBV12-3 or TRBV12-4 combines with J gene TRBJ2-3, with D perhaps TRBD1 (5 bases). V dropped 1 base and J dropped 2 bases, with 10 bases sitting between them. The CDR3 is 15 amino acids. DNA for the CDR3: TGTGCCAGCAGTTTAGGACAGAAATACACAGATACGCAGTATTTT. The encoded protein is CASSLGQKYTDTQYF.

The chain has TRBV27 and TRBJ2-5; tentative D call: TRBD1 (6 bases). This CDR3 region has 17 residues. Trimming stripped 5 bases from V and 11 bases from J, with 30 bases between. Germline CDR1 MNHEY, CDR2 SMNVEV (reference sequence). The CDR3 loop is CASSQWAGTRDNNEQYF. CDR3 DNA sequence: TGTGCCAGCAGTCAGTGGGCCGGGACACGCGACAACAATGAGCAGTACTTC.

V is TRBV4-3 and J is TRBJ1-1, with 10 bases identical to TRBD1. Looked up from germline, CDR1 is LGHNA and CDR2 is YSLEER. CDR3 length: 16 residues. V lost 0 bases, J lost 6 bases, and 7 bases stayed unmatched. Written as DNA, the CDR3 is TGCGCCAGCAGCCAAGAACAGGGACAGGGGACTTCTGAAGCTTTCTTT. This translates into CASSQEQGQGTSEAFF.

CDR3 coding DNA: TGCAGTGCGCCGGTCCCAGCGGGAGCGGGTGATGAGCAGTTCTTC. This sequence encodes CSAPVPAGAGDEQFF. This sequence joins TRBV20-1 and TRBJ2-1; 8 bases agree with TRBD2. J gave up 8 bases and V 6 bases, and 15 bases lay outside the gene matches. There are 15 residues in the CDR3. Germline-derived CDR1 and CDR2 are DFQATT and SNEGSKA (reference sequence).

The CDR3 coding sequence is TGTGCCACCACCCGGACTAGCGGGAGAGAGGTGGATCCAGATACGCAGTATTTT. This translates into CATTRTSGREVDPDTQYF. The chain uses TRBV15 and TRBJ2-3, with 13 bases matching TRBD2. Germline-derived CDR1 and CDR2 are LNHNV and YYDKDF (reference sequence). The junction had 14 bases not matched to a gene; V was cut back by 7 bases and J by 4 bases. The CDR3 consists of 18 residues.

The V call is TRBV6-5, the J call TRBJ2-3, with TRBD2 matching 9 bases. J was trimmed by 3 bases and V by 2 bases; bases with no gene match: 6. Germline loops: CDR1 MNHEY, CDR2 SVGAGI. The CDR3 spans 16 residues. The CDR3 DNA is TGTGCCAGCAGTTACGGTGGCGGGAGGGCGACAGATACGCAGTATTTT. It encodes CASSYGGGRATDTQYF.

This chain joins TRBV20-1 and TRBJ2-7, with D perhaps matching TRBD2 (6 bases). Germline V gene data show CDR1 as DFQATT and CDR2 as SNEGSKA (reference sequence). The germline V and J ends were trimmed by 3 bases and 3 bases, with 12 bases remaining between them. The length of the CDR3 is 13 residues. The CDR3: CSASTLGGYEQYF. The DNA for the CDR3 is TGCAGTGCTAGCACTCTGGGAGGCTACGAGCAGTACTTC.

V gene TRBV7-3 combines with J gene TRBJ2-1, with D unresolved. This CDR3 contains 15 residues. Germline CDR1 is SGHTA and CDR2 is FQGTGA. V was clipped by 6 bases and J by 8 bases, with 20 bases between them. CDR3 sequence: CASSSAPTGLDEQFF. The CDR3 DNA reads TGTGCCAGCAGTTCAGCACCGACCGGCCTCGATGAGCAGTTCTTC.